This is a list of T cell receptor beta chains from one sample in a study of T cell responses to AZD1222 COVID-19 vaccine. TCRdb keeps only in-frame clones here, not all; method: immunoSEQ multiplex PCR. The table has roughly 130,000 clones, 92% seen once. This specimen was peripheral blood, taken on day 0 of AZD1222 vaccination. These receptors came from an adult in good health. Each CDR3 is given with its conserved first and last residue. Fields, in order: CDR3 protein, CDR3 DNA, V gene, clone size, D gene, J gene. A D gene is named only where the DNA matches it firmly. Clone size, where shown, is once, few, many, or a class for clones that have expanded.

CDR3 protein: CASSQGQASNQPQHF
CDR3 DNA: TGCGCCAGCAGCCAAGGACAGGCAAGTAATCAGCCCCAGCATTTT
V gene: TRBV5-1
clone size: .
D gene: TRBD1
J gene: TRBJ1-5

CDR3 protein: CASSQVAPGQGSEPQHF
CDR3 DNA: TGTGCCAGCAGCCAAGTTGCCCCGGGACAGGGCTCGGAGCCCCAGCATTTT
V gene: TRBV3-1/TRBV3-2
clone size: .
D gene: TRBD1
J gene: TRBJ1-5

CDR3 protein: CATSDFGTGYGYTF
CDR3 DNA: TGTGCCACCAGTGATTTCGGGACAGGCTATGGCTACACCTTC
V gene: TRBV24-1
clone size: .
D gene: TRBD1
J gene: TRBJ1-2

CDR3 protein: CASSPRNYGYTF
CDR3 DNA: TGTGCCAGCAGCCCCCGGAACTATGGCTACACCTTC
V gene: TRBV7-2
clone size: .
D gene: .
J gene: TRBJ1-2

CDR3 protein: CASTLGGATDTQYF
CDR3 DNA: TGTGCCAGCACCCTAGGAGGGGCCACAGATACGCAGTATTTT
V gene: TRBV18
clone size: .
D gene: .
J gene: TRBJ2-3

CDR3 protein: CASSLSGTSTDTQYF
CDR3 DNA: TGTGCCAGCTCGCTATCCGGGACAAGCACAGATACGCAGTATTTT
V gene: TRBV18
clone size: .
D gene: .
J gene: TRBJ2-3

CDR3 protein: CASSATVAGGPGTGELFF
CDR3 DNA: TGTGCCAGTAGTGCCACCGTAGCGGGGGGGCCGGGGACCGGGGAGCTGTTTTTT
V gene: TRBV19
clone size: .
D gene: TRBD2
J gene: TRBJ2-2

CDR3 protein: CASSIRRGSTDTQYF
CDR3 DNA: TGTGCCAGTAGTATCCGGCGGGGGAGCACAGATACGCAGTATTTT
V gene: TRBV19
clone size: once
D gene: TRBD2
J gene: TRBJ2-3

CDR3 protein: CASSPRRDSSYEQYF
CDR3 DNA: TGTGCCAGCAGTCCGCGCAGGGACAGCTCCTACGAGCAGTACTTC
V gene: TRBV6-6
clone size: .
D gene: TRBD1
J gene: TRBJ2-7

CDR3 protein: CASSLRGARETQYF
CDR3 DNA: TGTGCCAGCAGCCTTAGGGGGGCGCGAGAGACCCAGTACTTC
V gene: TRBV4-2
clone size: once
D gene: .
J gene: TRBJ2-5

CDR3 protein: CASSPPKGAGTEAFF
CDR3 DNA: TGTGCCAGCTCACCACCCAAGGGTGCGGGTACTGAAGCTTTCTTT
V gene: TRBV18
clone size: .
D gene: .
J gene: TRBJ1-1

CDR3 protein: CSAIPQGSLSGEQFF
CDR3 DNA: TGCAGCGCCATCCCGCAGGGGTCCTTGAGCGGTGAGCAGTTCTTC
V gene: TRBV29-1
clone size: .
D gene: .
J gene: TRBJ2-1

CDR3 protein: CASSKSGLHEKLFF
CDR3 DNA: TGTGCCAGTTCGAAGTCAGGGTTACATGAAAAACTGTTTTTT
V gene: TRBV27
clone size: .
D gene: .
J gene: TRBJ1-4

CDR3 protein: CASSLAVTGAEAFF
CDR3 DNA: TGTGCCAGCAGCTTGGCAGTCACAGGCGCTGAAGCTTTCTTT
V gene: TRBV7-6
clone size: .
D gene: .
J gene: TRBJ1-1

CDR3 protein: CASSADRGTEAFF
CDR3 DNA: TGTGCCAGCAGCGCAGACAGGGGTACTGAAGCTTTCTTT
V gene: TRBV2
clone size: .
D gene: TRBD1
J gene: TRBJ1-1

CDR3 protein: CASSRQGALAFF
CDR3 DNA: TGTGCCAGCAGTCGACAGGGGGCTTTGGCTTTCTTT
V gene: TRBV27
clone size: .
D gene: TRBD1
J gene: TRBJ1-1

CDR3 protein: CASRTGGADGYTF
CDR3 DNA: TGTGCCAGCAGAACAGGGGGCGCAGATGGCTACACCTTC
V gene: TRBV5-5
clone size: .
D gene: TRBD1
J gene: TRBJ1-2

CDR3 protein: CASSAGTGGDYGYTF
CDR3 DNA: TGCGCCAGCAGCGCGGGGACAGGGGGCGACTATGGCTACACCTTC
V gene: TRBV5-1
clone size: .
D gene: TRBD1
J gene: TRBJ1-2

CDR3 protein: CASSRRQTLSYEQYF
CDR3 DNA: TGCGCCAGCAGCCGTAGACAGACGCTCTCCTACGAGCAGTACTTC
V gene: TRBV5-1
clone size: .
D gene: .
J gene: TRBJ2-7

CDR3 protein: CAWSTNSPLHF
CDR3 DNA: TGTGCCTGGAGTACTAATTCACCCCTCCACTTT
V gene: TRBV30
clone size: .
D gene: .
J gene: TRBJ1-6

CDR3 protein: CASSYSGRPNTEAFF
CDR3 DNA: TGTGCCAGCAGTTACTCGGGCAGGCCGAACACTGAAGCTTTCTTT
V gene: TRBV6-2/TRBV6-3
clone size: .
D gene: .
J gene: TRBJ1-1

CDR3 protein: CASLGQRTDTQYF
CDR3 DNA: TGTGCCAGCCTGGGACAGCGCACAGATACGCAGTATTTT
V gene: TRBV19
clone size: .
D gene: TRBD1
J gene: TRBJ2-3

CDR3 protein: CASSEVSDRGLDGYTF
CDR3 DNA: TGTGCCAGCAGCGAAGTCAGTGACAGGGGGCTCGACGGCTACACCTTC
V gene: TRBV4-2
clone size: .
D gene: TRBD1
J gene: TRBJ1-2

CDR3 protein: CASSAGQGVGSNQPQHF
CDR3 DNA: TGTGCCAGCAGCGCGGGACAGGGGGTCGGTAGCAATCAGCCCCAGCATTTT
V gene: TRBV9
clone size: .
D gene: TRBD1
J gene: TRBJ1-5

CDR3 protein: CASSLFQGQGDTEAFF
CDR3 DNA: TGTGCCAGCAGCCTTTTCCAGGGACAGGGGGATACTGAAGCTTTCTTT
V gene: TRBV4-2
clone size: .
D gene: TRBD1
J gene: TRBJ1-1

CDR3 protein: CASRTDRGDSPLHF
CDR3 DNA: TGTGCCAGCAGGACGGACAGGGGGGATTCACCCCTCCACTTT
V gene: TRBV2
clone size: .
D gene: TRBD1
J gene: TRBJ1-6

CDR3 protein: CASSLVTPSEQFF
CDR3 DNA: TGTGCCAGCAGCTTAGTCACCCCCTCGGAGCAGTTCTTC
V gene: TRBV7-8
clone size: .
D gene: .
J gene: TRBJ2-1

CDR3 protein: CASSLAGGVYGYTF
CDR3 DNA: TGCGCCAGCAGCTTGGCAGGGGGCGTCTATGGCTACACCTTC
V gene: TRBV5-1
clone size: .
D gene: TRBD1
J gene: TRBJ1-2

CDR3 protein: CASRAKGEEKLFF
CDR3 DNA: TGTGCCAGTAGGGCCAAGGGGGAGGAAAAACTGTTTTTT
V gene: TRBV19
clone size: .
D gene: .
J gene: TRBJ1-4

CDR3 protein: CASSGQATHYGYTF
CDR3 DNA: TGTGCCAGCAGTGGACAGGCTACCCACTATGGCTACACCTTC
V gene: TRBV25-1
clone size: .
D gene: .
J gene: TRBJ1-2

CDR3 protein: CASKRAARETQYF
CDR3 DNA: TGTGCCAGCAAAAGAGCGGCGAGGGAGACCCAGTACTTC
V gene: TRBV27
clone size: .
D gene: .
J gene: TRBJ2-5

CDR3 protein: CASSFAAGVSYEQYF
CDR3 DNA: TGCGCCAGCAGCTTCGCAGCTGGGGTCTCCTACGAGCAGTACTTC
V gene: TRBV5-1
clone size: .
D gene: .
J gene: TRBJ2-7

CDR3 protein: CASSLIGSGPQETQYF
CDR3 DNA: TGTGCCAGCAGCTTGATCGGTTCAGGGCCCCAAGAGACCCAGTACTTC
V gene: TRBV5-5
clone size: .
D gene: .
J gene: TRBJ2-5

CDR3 protein: CASSLQGQGADTQYF
CDR3 DNA: TGCGCCAGCAGCTTGCAAGGACAGGGGGCAGATACGCAGTATTTT
V gene: TRBV5-1
clone size: .
D gene: TRBD1
J gene: TRBJ2-3

CDR3 protein: CASSLMVRTGKNYGYTF
CDR3 DNA: TGTGCCAGCAGCTTAATGGTTCGGACAGGGAAAAACTATGGCTACACCTTC
V gene: TRBV13
clone size: .
D gene: TRBD1
J gene: TRBJ1-2

CDR3 protein: CASSVDGGRYNEQFF
CDR3 DNA: TGTGCCAGCAGCGTAGACGGGGGGAGATACAATGAGCAGTTCTTC
V gene: TRBV9
clone size: .
D gene: TRBD2
J gene: TRBJ2-1

CDR3 protein: CASSSYPASSYNEQFF
CDR3 DNA: TGCGCCAGCAGCTCCTACCCGGCTAGCTCCTACAATGAGCAGTTCTTC
V gene: TRBV5-1
clone size: .
D gene: .
J gene: TRBJ2-1

CDR3 protein: CASTRVSGPETQYF
CDR3 DNA: TGTGCCAGCACACGGGTTTCGGGGCCCGAGACCCAGTACTTC
V gene: TRBV2
clone size: once
D gene: .
J gene: TRBJ2-5

CDR3 protein: CASSLWDTTLLSGNTIYF
CDR3 DNA: TGTGCCAGCTCACTTTGGGACACTACCTTACTCTCTGGAAACACCATATATTTT
V gene: TRBV18
clone size: .
D gene: .
J gene: TRBJ1-3

CDR3 protein: CASSLWDRIRDEQFF
CDR3 DNA: TGTGCCAGCAGTTTATGGGACCGGATTCGGGATGAGCAGTTCTTC
V gene: TRBV27
clone size: .
D gene: .
J gene: TRBJ2-1

CDR3 protein: CASSLQGFYEQYF
CDR3 DNA: TGTGCCAGCAGCTTACAGGGCTTCTACGAGCAGTACTTC
V gene: TRBV5-4
clone size: .
D gene: .
J gene: TRBJ2-7

CDR3 protein: CASSTGTYEQYF
CDR3 DNA: TGCGCCAGCAGCACCGGGACATACGAGCAGTACTTC
V gene: TRBV5-1
clone size: .
D gene: .
J gene: TRBJ2-7

CDR3 protein: CASNAYNEQFF
CDR3 DNA: TGTGCCAGCAACGCTTACAATGAGCAGTTCTTC
V gene: TRBV2
clone size: .
D gene: .
J gene: TRBJ2-1

CDR3 protein: CASRPLAGGYNEQFF
CDR3 DNA: TGTGCCAGCAGACCACTAGCGGGGGGGTACAATGAGCAGTTCTTC
V gene: TRBV7-2
clone size: .
D gene: TRBD2
J gene: TRBJ2-1

CDR3 protein: CASRVLGALDTEAFF
CDR3 DNA: TGTGCCAGCAGGGTGTTGGGGGCCCTTGACACTGAAGCTTTCTTT
V gene: TRBV28
clone size: once
D gene: .
J gene: TRBJ1-1

CDR3 protein: CASSLLGVYNSPLHF
CDR3 DNA: TGTGCCAGCAGCCTATTGGGGGTCTATAATTCACCCCTCCACTTT
V gene: TRBV7-3
clone size: .
D gene: .
J gene: TRBJ1-6

CDR3 protein: CASSYGGPNTGELFF
CDR3 DNA: TGTGCCAGCAGTTACGGGGGACCGAACACCGGGGAGCTGTTTTTT
V gene: TRBV27
clone size: .
D gene: .
J gene: TRBJ2-2

CDR3 protein: CATSDGGSLYEQYF
CDR3 DNA: TGTGCCACCAGTGATGGTGGCTCCCTCTACGAGCAGTACTTC
V gene: TRBV24-1
clone size: .
D gene: .
J gene: TRBJ2-7

CDR3 protein: CASTRDPPPALYNSPLHF
CDR3 DNA: TGTGCCAGCACCCGGGACCCCCCGCCGGCCCTCTATAATTCACCCCTCCACTTT
V gene: TRBV5-5
clone size: .
D gene: .
J gene: TRBJ1-6

CDR3 protein: CASSGRTSTDTQYF
CDR3 DNA: TGTGCCAGCAGCGGCAGAACTAGCACAGATACGCAGTATTTT
V gene: TRBV2
clone size: .
D gene: .
J gene: TRBJ2-3

CDR3 protein: CASSSSGYEQYF
CDR3 DNA: TGTGCCAGCAGCTCCTCTGGGTACGAGCAGTACTTC
V gene: TRBV11-2
clone size: .
D gene: .
J gene: TRBJ2-7

CDR3 protein: CASSLEPGQPYSPLHF
CDR3 DNA: TGCGCCAGCAGCTTGGAGCCGGGACAGCCTTATTCACCCCTCCACTTT
V gene: TRBV5-1
clone size: once
D gene: TRBD1
J gene: TRBJ1-6

CDR3 protein: CAWNSDIKYISEAFF
CDR3 DNA: TGTGCCTGGAACAGTGACATTAAATATATCTCTGAAGCTTTCTTT
V gene: TRBV30
clone size: .
D gene: .
J gene: TRBJ1-1

CDR3 protein: CASSRTGGADTEAFF
CDR3 DNA: TGTGCCAGCTCCCGGACAGGGGGCGCGGACACTGAAGCTTTCTTT
V gene: TRBV18
clone size: .
D gene: TRBD1
J gene: TRBJ1-1

CDR3 protein: CASTGQGLYEQYF
CDR3 DNA: TGTGCCAGCACGGGACAGGGATTATACGAGCAGTACTTC
V gene: TRBV7-9
clone size: .
D gene: TRBD1
J gene: TRBJ2-7

CDR3 protein: CAIRDSISTYEQYF
CDR3 DNA: TGTGCCATCAGAGACAGTATATCCACCTACGAGCAGTACTTC
V gene: TRBV10-3
clone size: .
D gene: .
J gene: TRBJ2-7

CDR3 protein: CASSSGQGAPGELFF
CDR3 DNA: TGTGCCAGCAGTTCGGGACAGGGGGCGCCCGGGGAGCTGTTTTTT
V gene: TRBV27
clone size: few
D gene: TRBD1
J gene: TRBJ2-2